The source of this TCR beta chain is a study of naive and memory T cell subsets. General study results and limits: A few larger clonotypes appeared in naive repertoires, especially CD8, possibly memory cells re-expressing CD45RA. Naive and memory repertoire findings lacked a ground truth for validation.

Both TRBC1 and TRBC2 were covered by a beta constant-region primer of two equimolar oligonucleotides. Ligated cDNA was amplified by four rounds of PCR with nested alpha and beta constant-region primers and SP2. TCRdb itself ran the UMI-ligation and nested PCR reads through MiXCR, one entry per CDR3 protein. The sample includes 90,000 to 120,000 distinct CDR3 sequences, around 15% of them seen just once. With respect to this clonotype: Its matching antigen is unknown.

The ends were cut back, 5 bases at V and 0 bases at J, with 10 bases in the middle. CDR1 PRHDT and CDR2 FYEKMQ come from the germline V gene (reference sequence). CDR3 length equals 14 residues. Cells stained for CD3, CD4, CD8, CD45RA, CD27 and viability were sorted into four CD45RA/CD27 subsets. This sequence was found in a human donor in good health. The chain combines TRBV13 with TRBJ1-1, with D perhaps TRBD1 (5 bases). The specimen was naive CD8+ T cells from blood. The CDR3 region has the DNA TGTGCCAGCAGCACGACAGTTATGAACACTGAAGCTTTCTTT. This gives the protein CASSTTVMNTEAFF.